The clone carrying this TCR beta chain appeared once. The germline V and J ends were trimmed by 4 bases and 9 bases, with 14 bases remaining between them. CDR1 and CDR2 from the germline V gene are SGHRS and YFSETQ. The CDR3 has 13 amino acids. TCRdb's table, derived via immunoSEQ multiplex PCR, lists solely in-frame clones and lacks some. Of 130,000 or so clones in the sample, roughly 84% are singletons; the top ten hold under 4%. Individuals aged roughly 18 to 95 years were recruited from 24 US areas. Resolution of symptoms, clearance, or two negative PCRs was present in recovered Cohort 3 donors. The sample comes from a study of blood T cell repertoires in COVID-19. About the research overall: Sites across the United States, Italy and Spain contributed samples from acute and convalescent COVID-19. T cells, B-cell-depleted T cells, or PBMCs supplied cDNA or gDNA.

Sequencing input: PBMCs or T cells enriched from blood (not recorded which). This clonotype originated in a woman aged 30 to 39 who had recovered from COVID-19. This chain connects TRBV5-1 to TRBJ2-1; D gene unclear. The CDR3 is CASSRPLVGEQFF. Written as DNA, the CDR3 is TGCGCCAGCAGCCGCCCTCTAGTTGGTGAGCAGTTCTTC.